This TCR beta chain is from a study of blood T cell repertoires in COVID-19. Across the whole study: Acute and convalescent COVID-19 samples came from the United States, Italy and Spain. Nucleic acid was either cDNA or gDNA, and it came from T cells, B-cell-depleted T cells, or PBMCs.

Per the authors' pipeline: Amplification with reference gene primers provided the estimates of nucleated cell counts. Sequencing used immunoSEQ multiplex PCR; TCRdb keeps in-frame clones, though not all of them. V and J calls and clone size are those listed in that table; D and trimming were worked out from the DNA. The sample has 150,000 to 200,000 clones, approximately 80% seen once; the top ten hold roughly 13%. Resolution of symptoms, clearance, or two negative PCRs was present in recovered Cohort 3 donors. The CDR3 has 15 amino acids. The V gene end was trimmed by 0 bases and the J gene end by 7 bases; junction bases not matched to a gene: 3. Germline loops: CDR1 SGHKS, CDR2 YYEKEE (reference sequence).

The chain carries TRBV5-5 and TRBJ1-6, with TRBD1 matching over 8 bases. Sample: PBMCs or T cells enriched from blood (not recorded which). This sequence originates from a woman aged 55-69 years who had recovered from COVID-19. CDR3 sequence (DNA): TGTGCCAGCAGCTTGGATTGGGACAGGAATTCACCCCTCCACTTT. Its protein is CASSLDWDRNSPLHF.